This TCR beta chain stems from a study of T cells in Graves' hyperthyroidism and ophthalmopathy. V was pared by 2 bases and J by 2 bases, with 6 bases of the junction left unmatched. Per the germline V gene, CDR1 is DFQATT and CDR2 is SNEGSKA (reference sequence). The CDR3 totals 16 residues. Amplified TCR beta CDR3 regions came from RNA transcripts. TCR CDR3 underwent first-round RT-PCR with the HTBI primer set. TCRdb recomputed calls from the multiplex PCR reads with MiXCR, one row per CDR3 protein. Among approximately 49,000 distinct CDR3 sequences listed, roughly 51% were seen once. Material for sequencing was peripheral blood or thyroid tissue (not recorded which). The chain carries TRBV20-1 and TRBJ2-7; 13 bases line up with TRBD2. The clonotype comes from a man younger than 30 with Graves' hyperthyroidism. The CDR3 DNA reads TGCAGTGCTAGAATAGAGACTAGCGGGGGGACCTACGAGCAGTACTTC. Its protein product is CSARIETSGGTYEQYF.